The rows below give T cell receptor beta chains drawn from one sample of a study of identical twins. TCRdb passed the 5' RACE reads through MiXCR, listing each CDR3 protein once. This table has 200,000 to 250,000 distinct CDR3 sequences, around 15% appearing once. Sequenced input: memory (CD45RO+) T cells sorted from blood. Receptor source: a woman younger than 30 in good health. The CDR3 runs from the conserved cysteine through the conserved F or W. The order of the fields is J gene, D gene, V gene, CDR3 protein. The D gene is left open where the match is weak.

>TRBJ2-7|-|TRBV12-3/TRBV12-4
CASSWDVYEQYF
>TRBJ2-3|-|TRBV12-5
CASAGGSDTQYF
>TRBJ2-1|TRBD1|TRBV20-1
CSAGTGVGEQFF
>TRBJ2-2|TRBD2|TRBV4-2
CASSPGRGSILAGVALRTGELFF
>TRBJ2-2|TRBD2|TRBV5-5
CASSLLAGVAGELFF
>TRBJ1-1|-|TRBV29-1
CSVQGGWGMNTEAFF
>TRBJ2-5|-|TRBV18
CASSPWTAPTETQYF
>TRBJ2-3|TRBD2|TRBV7-6
CASSPGTASGIRADTQYF
>TRBJ2-2|-|TRBV20-1
CSAIKSDGAGELFF
>TRBJ1-2|-|TRBV2
CASSEVGGNYGYTF
>TRBJ2-1|TRBD1|TRBV6-2/TRBV6-3
CASSSYRGPAYNEQFF
>TRBJ2-4|TRBD1|TRBV18
CASSRQGNIQYF
>TRBJ2-3|-|TRBV5-1
CASSPALRTADTQYF
>TRBJ1-5|-|TRBV6-5
CASSYTRNQPQHF
>TRBJ2-1|TRBD2|TRBV7-2
CASSLVKRGNNEQFF
>TRBJ2-5|-|TRBV20-1
CSASHSRSETQYF
>TRBJ2-7|-|TRBV5-5
CASSVRGETGEQYF
>TRBJ2-7|TRBD1|TRBV4-1
CASSQGADRVTYEQYF
>TRBJ2-7|TRBD2|TRBV7-2
CASSFGGSFEQYF
>TRBJ2-7|-|TRBV23-1
CASSQSQRRQYF
>TRBJ2-5|TRBD1|TRBV4-2
CASSHRTGYQETQYF
>TRBJ2-1|TRBD2|TRBV9
CASSVSGSSYNEQFF
>TRBJ2-1|-|TRBV2
CASSASPMNEQFF
>TRBJ1-2|-|TRBV5-5
CASSSRVSYGYTF
>TRBJ1-2|-|TRBV20-1
CSATDSGAKRGYGYTF
>TRBJ1-2|TRBD1|TRBV5-1
CASSRDRGVDGYTF
>TRBJ2-7|-|TRBV20-1
CSARGDDYEQYF
>TRBJ2-7|-|TRBV12-3/TRBV12-4
CASRVTYEQYF
>TRBJ2-2|-|TRBV5-1
CASSLFQGNTGELFF
>TRBJ2-3|-|TRBV29-1
CSVVREDTDTQYF
>TRBJ2-4|TRBD1|TRBV20-1
CSAGTAAKNIQYF
>TRBJ2-1|TRBD2|TRBV6-1
CASSPSPRTSGFNNEQFF
>TRBJ1-2|TRBD1|TRBV6-1
CASSPTGHTGYGYTF
>TRBJ1-5|TRBD1|TRBV5-1
CASSSSGGINQPQHF
>TRBJ2-5|TRBD2|TRBV7-7
CASSFLAASGGEETQYF
>TRBJ2-5|-|TRBV5-8
CASSLGAGDRETQYF
>TRBJ2-7|-|TRBV30
CACRPSPYEQYF
>TRBJ2-1|-|TRBV10-3
CATDRSRDNEQFF
>TRBJ1-3|-|TRBV12-3/TRBV12-4
CASIPGLSSGNTIYF
>TRBJ2-2|-|TRBV7-6
CASSLEVTSTGELFF
>TRBJ1-1|-|TRBV20-1
CSAGEQGAKRGNTEAFF
>TRBJ1-6|TRBD1|TRBV20-1
CSVRRRGRDYGSPLHF
>TRBJ1-5|TRBD1|TRBV5-1
CASSIQGANNQPQHF
>TRBJ1-1|-|TRBV20-1
CSARADGRNTEAFF
>TRBJ2-3|TRBD2|TRBV5-1
CASSPVTSGGVTDTQYF
>TRBJ2-4|-|TRBV27
CASSPPWSANIQYF
>TRBJ2-7|-|TRBV5-1
CASSLGGSVSSEQYF
>TRBJ1-5|TRBD1|TRBV19
CASGTTGLLGNQPQHF
>TRBJ2-6|-|TRBV20-1
CSAHSWISGANVLTF
>TRBJ1-3|-|TRBV7-9
CASRPGAGNTIYF
>TRBJ1-1|-|TRBV20-1
CSLLGGTFGEAFF
>TRBJ2-7|-|TRBV5-1
CASSSIWEPLEQYF
>TRBJ1-2|TRBD1|TRBV10-3
CAISESGTGSNYGYTF
>TRBJ2-1|TRBD1|TRBV12-3/TRBV12-4
CASSPRGRGSYNEQFF
>TRBJ1-2|-|TRBV5-1
CASSSDGDYGYTF
>TRBJ1-6|-|TRBV18
CASSPQVGESPLHF
>TRBJ2-7|-|TRBV18
CASSPGIGYPSYEQYF
>TRBJ2-6|-|TRBV6-6
CASTSGANVLTF
>TRBJ2-7|TRBD2|TRBV5-1
CASSLAAGGTYEQYF